One sample yielded the 19 T cell receptor beta chains listed below, sequenced in a study of identical twins. TCRdb reanalysed the 5' RACE reads using MiXCR and keeps one entry per CDR3 protein. Of around 480,000 distinct CDR3 sequences in the sample, approximately 15% were seen once. These data are also associated with another study on yellow fever vaccine responses in identical twins.

Source material: CD4+ T cells sorted from blood. These receptors were taken from a woman aged 18-29 years in good health.

The rearrangement links TRBV10-3 to TRBJ2-2, with 7 bases aligning to TRBD1. Trimming removed 8 bases from V and 2 bases from J; junction bases left unmatched: 5. The CDR3 totals 14 residues. The germline V gene encodes CDR1 ENHRY and CDR2 SYGVKD. The CDR3 nucleotides are TGTGCCATCCAGGGGACAGTTAACACCGGGGAGCTGTTTTTT. The encoded protein is CAIQGTVNTGELFF.

The V call is TRBV3-1, the J call TRBJ2-3, with 10 bases aligning to TRBD2. Losses at the gene ends were 3 bases for V and 2 bases for J; bases not matched to a gene: 8. The CDR3 consists of 17 residues. Germline CDR1 and CDR2: LGHDT and YNNKEL (reference sequence). The CDR3 region is CASSQMILAGLTDTQYF. The CDR3 DNA follows: TGTGCCAGCAGCCAGATGATACTAGCGGGGCTCACAGATACGCAGTATTTT.

This chain joins TRBV7-2 and TRBJ2-5; 7 nucleotides line up with TRBD2. Per germline, CDR1 SGHTA and CDR2 FQGNSA. V shed 0 bases and J 7 bases; nucleotides not matched to a gene: 11. This CDR3 spans 16 amino acids. CDR3 sequence: CASSLAIGGSRGTQYF. The CDR3 DNA is TGTGCCAGCAGCTTAGCGATTGGCGGGAGTCGGGGGACCCAGTACTTC.

This clonotype showed up just once. The chain combines TRBV11-2 with TRBJ2-6; no firm D call. Looked up from germline, CDR1 is SGHAT and CDR2 is FQNNGV. This CDR3 spans 13 amino acids. Trimming removed 9 bases at V and 2 bases at J, with 8 bases between. The CDR3 nucleotides read TGTGCCAGGGCCGTCGCTGGGGCCAACGTCCTGACTTTC. Its protein is CARAVAGANVLTF.

The table lists this clonotype with a few counts. The chain couples TRBV30 to TRBJ1-2; D might be TRBD1 (5 bases). This CDR3 spans 14 amino acids. Looked up from germline, CDR1 is GTSNPN and CDR2 is SVGIG (reference sequence). V was clipped by 2 bases and J by 7 bases, with 17 bases between them. The CDR3 protein is CAWSQPGLVGGYTF. For the CDR3, the DNA is TGTGCCTGGAGTCAACCGGGACTGGTTGGTGGCTACACCTTC.

This clonotype has a handful of counts. The V and J genes are TRBV6-2 or TRBV6-3 and TRBJ1-5, with D perhaps matching TRBD1 (6 bases). The CDR3 contains 15 residues. The V and J ends lost 6 bases and 2 bases respectively, with 14 bases between them. Germline V CDR1 and CDR2: MNHEY, SVGEGT. The CDR3 nucleotides are TGTGCCAGCAGAAAACAGGGATACCGCAATCAGCCCCAGCATTTT. Its protein is CASRKQGYRNQPQHF.

The gene calls are TRBV5-4 and TRBJ2-7; D is undetermined. Germline values: CDR1 SGHNT, CDR2 YYREEE (reference sequence). Trimming cost V 0 bases and J 3 bases, with 7 bases left between them. CDR3 length: 13 residues. CDR3 DNA: TGTGCCAGCAGCTTGGAGGGATTCTACGAGCAGTACTTC. Translation gives CASSLEGFYEQYF.

With regard to this clonotype: Mismatch with germline at one junction end may stem from a read error. The J gene is TRBJ2-3, the V gene TRBV6-4; 8 bases are shared with TRBD2. This CDR3 has 18 residues. Looked up from germline, CDR1 is MRHNA and CDR2 is SNTAGT. As DNA, the CDR3 is TGTGCCAGTAGTGTTATCGGAGGAAGCGGGGGCCCCCCGGATACGCAGTATTTT. It is translated as CASSVIGGSGGPPDTQYF.

J is TRBJ2-7 and V is TRBV28, with 9 bases matching TRBD1. Per the germline V gene, CDR1 is MDHEN and CDR2 is SYDVKM. The CDR3 totals 13 residues. Unmatched junction bases numbered 6, after V lost 10 bases and J lost 2 bases. The CDR3 spells CATSTGGPYEQYF. The CDR3 coding sequence is TGTGCCACCTCAACAGGGGGCCCCTACGAGCAGTACTTC.

The gene calls are TRBV20-1 and TRBJ2-3, with TRBD2 matching 10 bases. This CDR3 is 14 amino acids long. Germline trimming cut 5 bases from V and 5 bases from J; bases unmatched to any gene: 7. Germline V gene lookup returns CDR1 DFQATT and CDR2 SNEGSKA (reference sequence). The CDR3 region is CSASSGSWLDTQYF. CDR3 coding DNA: TGCAGTGCTTCTAGCGGGAGCTGGTTAGATACGCAGTATTTT.

This clonotype was picked up many times. The chain has TRBV11-2 and TRBJ2-3; no reliable D call. Germline-derived CDR1 and CDR2 are SGHAT and FQNNGV. Trimming removed 5 bases at V and 0 bases at J, with 12 bases between. This CDR3 contains 15 residues. The CDR3 sequence is CASSNDGRSTDTQYF. The CDR3 DNA reads as TGTGCCAGCAGCAACGACGGACGGAGCACAGATACGCAGTATTTT.

The sample holds a few counts of this clonotype. At one boundary the junction diverges from the germline segment, which might be a read error. This chain uses TRBV12-3 or TRBV12-4 with TRBJ2-7; TRBD2 matches at 14 bases. The CDR3 contains 12 residues. CDR3 protein: CASSRLAGGPNF. CDR3 DNA: TGTGCCAGCAGCCGACTAGCGGGAGGGCCAAACTTC.

This clonotype was detected a few times. The chain has TRBV4-1 and TRBJ1-2; D is unclear. Between the trimmed V and J ends, which lost 1 base and 4 bases, there was a span of 13 bases. The CDR3 has 15 residues. Germline CDR1 is MGHRA and CDR2 is YSYEKL. This CDR3 is CASSQAADGSYGYTF. In DNA form, the CDR3 reads TGCGCCAGCAGCCAAGCGGCCGACGGAAGCTATGGCTACACCTTC.

V and J are TRBV7-2 and TRBJ2-5, with 10 bases lining up with TRBD2. Germline loops: CDR1 SGHTA, CDR2 FQGNSA. The CDR3 length is 16 residues. After removal of 0 bases from V and 7 bases from J, the junction contained 8 bases not matched to a gene. This chain's CDR3 is CASSLALDRLAGTQYF. DNA of the CDR3: TGTGCCAGCAGCTTAGCCCTGGACAGACTAGCGGGGACCCAGTACTTC.

This chain connects TRBV7-2 to TRBJ1-1, with 11 bases identical to TRBD1. Germline lookup yields CDR1 SGHTA and CDR2 FQGNSA. The junction had 9 bases not matched to a gene; V was cut back by 5 bases and J by 10 bases. There are 14 residues in the CDR3. In nucleotides, the CDR3 is TGTGCCAGCAGCGGGGGGCCTGGGACAGGGGGAGCTTTCTTT. Its protein product is CASSGGPGTGGAFF.

V is TRBV7-8 and J is TRBJ2-3; the match to TRBD1 covers 9 bases. Germline assignment: CDR1 SGHVS and CDR2 FQNEAQ. This CDR3 spans 18 amino acids. V trimming: 6 bases; J trimming: 1 base; junction bases outside the gene matches: 14. CDR3 residues: CASSTGGRVGGGTDTQYF. CDR3 sequence (DNA): TGTGCCAGCAGTACAGGGGGCCGGGTGGGAGGCGGCACAGATACGCAGTATTTT.

This clonotype was seen a handful of times. The V gene is TRBV9, the J gene TRBJ1-2, with unresolved D. This CDR3 comprises 13 residues. Trimming cost V 0 bases and J 3 bases, with 6 bases left between them. CDR1 is SGDLS and CDR2 is YYNGEE in the germline V gene. The CDR3 nucleotides read TGTGCCAGCAGCGTAGAGCAGGACTATGGCTACACCTTC. Its protein is CASSVEQDYGYTF.

This clonotype was found many times. The gene calls are TRBV5-5 and TRBJ2-2; a weak D match, TRBD1 (6 bases). Deletions cut 0 bases from V and 3 bases from J, with 12 bases between. Germline loops: CDR1 SGHKS, CDR2 YYEKEE (reference sequence). CDR3 length equals 16 residues. CDR3 sequence: CASSLAQGLDTGELFF. CDR3 nucleotide sequence: TGTGCCAGCAGCTTGGCCCAGGGGTTGGACACCGGGGAGCTGTTTTTT.

This clonotype was detected many times. J is TRBJ2-3 and V is TRBV7-2; perhaps D is TRBD1 or TRBD2 (5 bases each). In germline, CDR1 is SGHTA, CDR2 FQGNSA. The CDR3 length is 16 residues. V lost 2 bases and J lost 1, with 13 bases in between. The chain's CDR3 is CASSLSSGARTDTQYF. CDR3 sequence (DNA): TGTGCCAGCAGCTTATCCTCCGGGGCCCGCACAGATACGCAGTATTTT.